Listed below are T cell receptor beta chains from one sample, sequenced in a study of blood T cell repertoires in COVID-19. Libraries were prepared by immunoSEQ multiplex PCR; TCRdb keeps only in-frame clonotypes and omits some of them. The sample contains roughly 260,000 clones, roughly 90% of which appear only once. The source material was peripheral blood. These receptor sequences come from a woman in her twenties or thirties with COVID-19, enrolled during active disease. The CDR3 runs from the conserved cysteine through the conserved F or W. D genes are given only for firm matches. Not every row has a clone size; where given, it reads once, few, many or a size class.

TRBJ2-2 . . TRBV6-1 CASSELLNTGELFF TGTGCCAGCAGTGAACTACTGAACACCGGGGAGCTGTTTTTT
TRBJ1-1 . TRBD1 TRBV28 CASSWTGAYTEAFF TGTGCCAGCAGTTGGACAGGGGCTTACACTGAAGCTTTCTTT
TRBJ2-7 once TRBD1 TRBV7-2 CASSSDRGPREQYF TGTGCCAGCAGCTCTGACAGGGGGCCGAGGGAGCAGTACTTC
TRBJ1-1 . . TRBV7-8 CASSFAGAGTEAFF TGTGCCAGCAGCTTCGCGGGGGCCGGCACTGAAGCTTTCTTT
TRBJ2-7 . TRBD2 TRBV6-4 CASTDGRVSYEQYF TGTGCCAGCACCGATGGGAGGGTATCCTACGAGCAGTACTTC
TRBJ2-1 . . TRBV28 CASSYGLRRSDEQFF TGTGCCAGCAGTTACGGACTCCGGCGTTCCGATGAGCAGTTCTTC
TRBJ1-4 . . TRBV9 CASSVGGQGNEKLFF TGTGCCAGCAGCGTAGGAGGGCAGGGGAATGAAAAACTGTTTTTT
TRBJ2-3 . . TRBV6-5 CASSYGRTTEGTQYF TGTGCCAGCAGTTACGGGAGGACAACGGAGGGGACGCAGTATTTT
TRBJ2-7 . TRBD2 TRBV5-1 CASSLALAGLEQYF TGCGCCAGCAGCTTGGCACTAGCGGGGCTGGAGCAGTACTTC
TRBJ2-1 . TRBD1 TRBV29-1 CSVIGQGAYNEQFF TGCAGCGTTATAGGACAGGGGGCCTACAATGAGCAGTTCTTC
TRBJ1-4 . . TRBV6-5 CASSLGAGNNEKLFF TGTGCCAGCAGTCTCGGGGCGGGGAACAATGAAAAACTGTTTTTT
TRBJ1-1 . TRBD1 TRBV6-5 CASSSSDRSEAFF TGTGCCAGCAGTTCCTCGGACAGGAGTGAAGCTTTCTTT
TRBJ2-1 . TRBD2 TRBV6-2/TRBV6-3 CASSYSIRTSINEQFF TGTGCCAGCAGTTACTCGATCCGGACTAGTATAAATGAGCAGTTCTTC
TRBJ2-7 few TRBD2 TRBV3-1/TRBV3-2 CASSAGTSEQYF TGTGCCAGCAGCGCCGGGACTAGCGAGCAGTACTTC
TRBJ1-5 . . TRBV2 CASSSDRPSNQPQHF TGTGCCAGCAGCTCCGACAGGCCCAGCAATCAGCCCCAGCATTTT
TRBJ2-6 . . TRBV18 CASSRSQGSGANVLTF TGTGCCAGCTCAAGGAGTCAGGGCTCTGGGGCCAACGTCCTGACTTTC
TRBJ2-1 . . TRBV7-2 CASSLSGVWNEQFF TGTGCCAGCAGCTTATCGGGAGTTTGGAATGAGCAGTTCTTC
TRBJ2-7 . TRBD2 TRBV5-4 CASSRGLAGGLYEQYF TGTGCCAGCAGCCGGGGACTAGCGGGAGGACTCTACGAGCAGTACTTC
TRBJ1-1 . . TRBV18 CASSPPGRGSPTEAFF TGTGCCAGCTCACCTCCCGGGAGGGGCTCCCCTACTGAAGCTTTCTTT
TRBJ2-7 . . TRBV6-2/TRBV6-3 CASSYSRGEGSYEQYF TGTGCCAGCAGTTACTCGAGGGGGGAGGGTTCCTACGAGCAGTACTTC
TRBJ1-5 . . TRBV7-9 CASSLNTNQPQHF TGTGCCAGCAGCTTAAACACCAATCAGCCCCAGCATTTT
TRBJ1-1 . . TRBV5-1 CASSSGYTEAFF TGCGCCAGCAGCAGCGGCTACACTGAAGCTTTCTTT
TRBJ2-1 . TRBD2 TRBV3-1/TRBV3-2 CASSPRWEGDNEQFF TGTGCCAGCAGCCCCCGTTGGGAGGGAGACAATGAGCAGTTCTTC
TRBJ1-1 . . TRBV7-9 CASSFRHDTEAFF TGTGCCAGCAGCTTTCGACATGACACTGAAGCTTTCTTT
TRBJ1-1 . . TRBV28 CASRTGRGTEAFF TGTGCCAGCAGAACAGGGAGGGGCACTGAAGCTTTCTTT
TRBJ2-4 once TRBD2 TRBV19 CASSIGGTSGRELAKNIQYF TGTGCCAGTAGTATAGGAGGGACTAGCGGGCGAGAACTAGCCAAAAACATTCAGTACTTC
TRBJ2-7 . . TRBV5-8 CASSSLGAPYEYEQYF TGTGCCAGCAGCTCCTTAGGGGCCCCCTATGAGTACGAGCAGTACTTC
TRBJ2-7 few TRBD2 TRBV19 CASSRREGTYEQYF TGTGCCAGTAGTCGGAGGGAGGGGACCTACGAGCAGTACTTC
TRBJ1-5 . TRBD1 TRBV11-2 CASSQEQGAAQPQHF TGTGCCAGCAGCCAGGAGCAGGGGGCGGCTCAGCCCCAGCATTTT
TRBJ1-5 . . TRBV2 CASREFTPGVRGNQPQHF TGTGCCAGCAGGGAATTCACTCCAGGGGTTAGGGGCAATCAGCCCCAGCATTTT
TRBJ2-5 . . TRBV3-1/TRBV3-2 CASSQRDYQETQYF TGTGCCAGCAGCCAGCGGGATTACCAAGAGACCCAGTACTTC
TRBJ2-5 . . TRBV5-1 CASSLQGMGQETQYF TGCGCCAGCAGCTTGCAGGGAATGGGGCAAGAGACCCAGTACTTC
TRBJ2-1 . TRBD1 TRBV7-2 CASSSPGQDSVDYNEQFF TGTGCCAGCAGCTCGCCGGGACAGGACTCCGTGGACTACAATGAGCAGTTCTTC
TRBJ2-5 few . TRBV7-6 CASSLREGSGAETQYF TGTGCCAGCAGCCTCCGGGAAGGTAGCGGAGCGGAGACCCAGTACTTC
TRBJ2-5 . . TRBV27 CASSLDNTETQYF TGTGCCAGCAGTCTCGACAATACGGAGACCCAGTACTTC
TRBJ2-7 . . TRBV5-1 CASSLEGFGDEQYF TGCGCCAGCAGCTTGGAGGGGTTCGGCGACGAGCAGTACTTC
TRBJ1-1 few . TRBV6-1 CASSEGRTEAFF TGTGCCAGCAGTGAAGGGCGGACTGAAGCTTTCTTT
TRBJ2-5 . . TRBV28 CASSWGRGAKQETQYF TGTGCCAGCAGTTGGGGGCGAGGGGCTAAACAAGAGACCCAGTACTTC
TRBJ1-5 . TRBD1 TRBV19 CASGQGVSQPQHF TGTGCCAGCGGACAGGGGGTGAGCCAGCCCCAGCATTTT
TRBJ1-1 once TRBD1 TRBV6-1 CASSEYSQGAGDRTEAFF TGTGCCAGCAGTGAATATAGTCAGGGGGCTGGGGATAGGACTGAAGCTTTCTTT
TRBJ2-2 . . TRBV5-1 CASSPQADNTGELFF TGCGCCAGCAGCCCGCAAGCGGATAACACCGGGGAGCTGTTTTTT
TRBJ2-7 . . TRBV6-5 CASSYDGEQYF TGTGCCAGCAGTTACGACGGGGAGCAGTACTTC
TRBJ1-2 . . TRBV29-1 CSVDSGDPGYTF TGCAGCGTTGACTCAGGGGATCCTGGCTACACCTTC
TRBJ2-5 few TRBD1 TRBV7-9 CASSLVGTGNWAQYF TGTGCCAGCAGCTTAGTTGGGACAGGGAATTGGGCCCAGTACTTC
TRBJ1-6 . . TRBV6-5 CASASGGRSPLHF TGTGCCAGCGCCAGTGGGGGCCGCTCACCCCTCCACTTT
TRBJ1-6 once TRBD1 TRBV3-1/TRBV3-2 CASRTGEDSPLHF TGTGCCAGCAGGACAGGGGAGGATTCACCCCTCCACTTT
TRBJ1-3 . TRBD1 TRBV9 CASSPGQGRGNTIYF TGTGCCAGCAGCCCCGGACAGGGCCGTGGAAACACCATATATTTT
TRBJ1-4 . TRBD1 TRBV28 CASRPTTGLGTNEKLFF TGTGCCAGCAGACCCACGACAGGGCTTGGGACTAATGAAAAACTGTTTTTT
TRBJ1-1 . . TRBV10-1 CASSESRGSTEAFF TGCGCCAGCAGTGAGTCGAGGGGGAGCACTGAAGCTTTCTTT
TRBJ1-1 . . TRBV18 CASSPAGPDTEAFF TGTGCCAGCTCACCGGCAGGGCCGGACACTGAAGCTTTCTTT